The subject of this entry is one TCR beta chain. Other DNA sequences within the sample encode an identical CDR3. Assay used: immunoSEQ multiplex PCR; TCRdb lists only in-frame clones, some missing. Among over 250,000 clones, 86% were seen once, and the ten largest hold 2.6%. This specimen comes from a study of blood T cell repertoires in COVID-19. Study-wide context: Researchers got acute and convalescent COVID-19 samples from the United States, Italy and Spain. Sources were T cells, B-cell-depleted T cells, or PBMCs; the material itself was cDNA or gDNA.

This study enrolled people aged 18 to 89 from about two dozen US geographic areas. Cohort 3 donors counted as recovered after two negative PCRs, clearance, or resolved symptoms. Germline CDR1 is SGHDT and CDR2 is YYEEEE. V lost 0 bases, J lost 7 bases, and 2 bases stayed unmatched. The CDR3 extends over 13 amino acids. The chain employs TRBV5-6 and TRBJ1-2; 8 bases are shared with TRBD1. Sequenced: PBMCs or T cells enriched from blood (not recorded which). The clonotype was recovered from a woman in her late teens or twenties who had recovered from COVID-19. The chain's CDR3 is CASSLGTGSGYTF. The CDR3 nucleotides read TGTGCCAGCAGCTTGGGGACAGGGAGTGGCTACACCTTC.